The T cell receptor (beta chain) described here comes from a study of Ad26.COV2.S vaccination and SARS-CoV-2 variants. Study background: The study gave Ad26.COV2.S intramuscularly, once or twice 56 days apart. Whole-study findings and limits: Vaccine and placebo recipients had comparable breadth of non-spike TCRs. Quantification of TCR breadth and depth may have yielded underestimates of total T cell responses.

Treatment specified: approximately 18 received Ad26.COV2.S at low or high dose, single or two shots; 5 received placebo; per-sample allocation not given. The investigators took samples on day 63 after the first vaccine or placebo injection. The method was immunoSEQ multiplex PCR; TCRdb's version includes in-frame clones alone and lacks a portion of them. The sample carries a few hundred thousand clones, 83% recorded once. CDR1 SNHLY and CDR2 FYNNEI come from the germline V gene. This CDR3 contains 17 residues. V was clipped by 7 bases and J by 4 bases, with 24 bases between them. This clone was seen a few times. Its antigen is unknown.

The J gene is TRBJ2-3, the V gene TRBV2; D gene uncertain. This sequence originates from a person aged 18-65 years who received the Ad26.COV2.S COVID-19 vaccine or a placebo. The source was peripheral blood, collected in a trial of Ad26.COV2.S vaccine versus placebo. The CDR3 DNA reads TGTGCCAGCAATGGGATAGGCGGTAGAAGAAGAGCAGATACGCAGTATTTT. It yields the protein CASNGIGGRRRADTQYF.